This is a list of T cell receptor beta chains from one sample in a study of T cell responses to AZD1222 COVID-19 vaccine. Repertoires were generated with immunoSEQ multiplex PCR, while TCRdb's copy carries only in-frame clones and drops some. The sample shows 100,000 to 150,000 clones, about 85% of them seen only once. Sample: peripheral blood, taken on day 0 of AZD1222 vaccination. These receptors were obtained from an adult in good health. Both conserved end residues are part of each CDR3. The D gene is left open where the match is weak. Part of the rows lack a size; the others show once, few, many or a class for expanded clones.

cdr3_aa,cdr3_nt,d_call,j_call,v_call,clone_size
CASSLSGDNEKLFF,TGTGCCAGCAGCTTATCGGGGGATAATGAAAAACTGTTTTTT,.,TRBJ1-4,TRBV3-1/TRBV3-2,.
CASSYSLTGGGYGYTF,TGTGCCAGCAGTTACTCCTTGACAGGGGGAGGCTATGGCTACACCTTC,TRBD1,TRBJ1-2,TRBV6-6,once
CASSRYTVQAPGELFF,TGTGCCAGCAGCCGTTACACGGTTCAGGCGCCCGGGGAGCTGTTTTTT,.,TRBJ2-2,TRBV6-6,.
CAWSVGGGTETQYF,TGTGCCTGGAGTGTAGGGGGGGGGACTGAGACCCAGTACTTC,.,TRBJ2-5,TRBV30,.
CATSGGATYEQYF,TGTGCCACCTCGGGAGGGGCAACCTACGAGCAGTACTTC,TRBD2,TRBJ2-7,TRBV15,.
CASSQPPGPNEKLFF,TGCGCCAGCAGTCAACCCCCGGGTCCGAACGAAAAACTGTTTTTT,.,TRBJ1-4,TRBV23-1,.
CASSLALGQGMDTGELFF,TGTGCCAGCAGTTTGGCCCTAGGACAGGGGATGGACACCGGGGAGCTGTTTTTT,TRBD1,TRBJ2-2,TRBV28,.
CASSHWDGRSGNTIYF,TGTGCCAGCAGCCACTGGGACGGCCGCTCTGGAAACACCATATATTTT,.,TRBJ1-3,TRBV3-1/TRBV3-2,.
CASSQEHTLAKNIQYF,TGTGCCAGCAGCCAAGAACATACACTCGCCAAAAACATTCAGTACTTC,.,TRBJ2-4,TRBV4-2,.
CAWSGKGSWGEKLFF,TGTGCCTGGAGCGGGAAGGGGTCTTGGGGGGAAAAACTGTTTTTT,.,TRBJ1-4,TRBV30,.
CASEGGVNTGELFF,TGTGCCAGCGAGGGCGGCGTGAACACCGGGGAGCTGTTTTTT,.,TRBJ2-2,TRBV2,.
CASSVEGLGTEAFF,TGTGCCAGCAGCGTAGAGGGGCTGGGCACTGAAGCTTTCTTT,.,TRBJ1-1,TRBV9,.
CASRPQGQGSYEQYF,TGTGCCAGCAGGCCCCAGGGACAGGGATCCTACGAGCAGTACTTC,TRBD1,TRBJ2-7,TRBV28,.
CASSARTNTEAFF,TGTGCCAGCAGTGCCCGAACGAACACTGAAGCTTTCTTT,.,TRBJ1-1,TRBV2,once
CASSQEGHRVGAFF,TGTGCCAGCAGCCAAGAGGGCCACCGTGTGGGGGCTTTCTTT,.,TRBJ1-1,TRBV3-1/TRBV3-2,.
CASSARGSGGVWETQYF,TGTGCCAGCAGCGCCCGGGGTAGCGGGGGGGTCTGGGAGACCCAGTACTTC,TRBD2,TRBJ2-5,TRBV2,.
CASSTRGNSPLHF,TGTGCCAGCAGTACCAGAGGTAATTCACCCCTCCACTTT,.,TRBJ1-6,TRBV12-3/TRBV12-4,.
CASSSGPLEAFF,TGTGCCAGCAGCTCCGGACCGCTAGAAGCTTTCTTT,.,TRBJ1-1,TRBV7-2,.
CASRDLRLYGYTF,TGTGCTAGCCGGGACCTCCGCCTCTATGGCTACACCTTC,.,TRBJ1-2,TRBV19,few
CASSSPGSGGAETQYF,TGTGCCAGCAGTTCCCCCGGGAGCGGGGGGGCCGAGACCCAGTACTTC,TRBD2,TRBJ2-5,TRBV6-2/TRBV6-3,once
CASRRGSSYTEAFF,TGTGCCAGCAGGAGAGGCAGTTCATACACTGAAGCTTTCTTT,.,TRBJ1-1,TRBV6-5,.
CSASTAGLLSGYTF,TGCAGTGCTAGTACGGCAGGGCTGCTGAGCGGCTACACCTTC,.,TRBJ1-2,TRBV20-1,.
CASSISGGVRKETQYF,TGTGCCAGCAGCATTAGCGGGGGGGTCAGGAAGGAGACCCAGTACTTC,TRBD2,TRBJ2-5,TRBV7-8,once
CASSPRTTSGNTIYF,TGTGCCAGCTCACCACGGACAACCTCTGGAAACACCATATATTTT,.,TRBJ1-3,TRBV18,.
CASSQDGIKPQYF,TGTGCCAGCAGCCAAGATGGAATAAAGCCGCAGTATTTT,.,TRBJ2-3,TRBV3-1/TRBV3-2,.
CASSLWAGNEQFF,TGTGCCAGCAGCTTGTGGGCGGGGAATGAGCAGTTCTTC,.,TRBJ2-1,TRBV5-6,.
CASSPPGGETQYF,TGTGCCAGCTCACCCCCGGGTGGAGAGACCCAGTACTTC,.,TRBJ2-5,TRBV18,.
CASSPGPVGQPQHF,TGTGCCAGCAGTCCGGGCCCGGTTGGCCAGCCCCAGCATTTT,.,TRBJ1-5,TRBV27,.
CASSREPGRYNSPLHF,TGCGCCAGCAGCCGAGAACCGGGAAGATATAATTCACCCCTCCACTTT,.,TRBJ1-6,TRBV4-1,.
CASSLFYSNQPQHF,TGTGCCAGCAGTTTGTTCTATAGCAATCAGCCCCAGCATTTT,.,TRBJ1-5,TRBV28,.
CASSELAGVNEQYF,TGTGCCAGCAGTGAACTAGCGGGGGTGAATGAGCAGTACTTC,TRBD2,TRBJ2-7,TRBV2,.
CASSILDRLNQPQHF,TGTGCCAGCAGTATCCTTGACAGGCTCAATCAGCCCCAGCATTTT,.,TRBJ1-5,TRBV28,.
CASSLQAERGYEQYF,TGTGCCAGCAGCTTGCAAGCGGAGCGGGGCTACGAGCAGTACTTC,TRBD2,TRBJ2-7,TRBV13,.
CASSVVASGELFF,TGTGCCAGCAGCGTAGTGGCTTCCGGGGAGCTGTTTTTT,.,TRBJ2-2,TRBV9,.
CASSEARQGVNQYEQYF,TGTGCCAGCAGCGAGGCCCGACAGGGGGTCAACCAATACGAGCAGTACTTC,TRBD1,TRBJ2-7,TRBV14,.
CASSEGLLNTEAFF,TGTGCCAGCAGTGAGGGGCTACTGAACACTGAAGCTTTCTTT,.,TRBJ1-1,TRBV2,.
CASSFNSQSYSPLHF,TGTGCCAGCAGCTTTAACAGCCAGTCTTATTCACCCCTCCACTTT,.,TRBJ1-6,TRBV5-4,.
CASKWGTENNSPLHF,TGTGCCAGCAAGTGGGGGACGGAGAATAATTCACCCCTCCACTTT,.,TRBJ1-6,TRBV27,.
CASSLGGMSNQPQHF,TGCGCCAGCAGCTTGGGGGGCATGAGCAATCAGCCCCAGCATTTT,.,TRBJ1-5,TRBV5-1,.
CASSQVYAGTGGEQYF,TGTGCCAGCAGCCAAGTCTATGCCGGGACAGGCGGCGAGCAGTACTTC,TRBD1,TRBJ2-7,TRBV3-1/TRBV3-2,.
CASATQQNTEAFF,TGTGCCAGCGCTACTCAGCAAAACACTGAAGCTTTCTTT,.,TRBJ1-1,TRBV7-9,.
CASSPGDGRTPLHF,TGTGCCAGCAGCCCAGGGGACGGCAGAACACCCCTCCACTTT,.,TRBJ1-6,TRBV9,.
CASSYVKGRNQPQHF,TGTGCCAGCAGTTACGTCAAAGGACGCAATCAGCCCCAGCATTTT,.,TRBJ1-5,TRBV6-2/TRBV6-3,.
CASSQDGTGLLTEAFF,TGTGCCAGCAGCCAAGATGGGACGGGGCTTCTCACTGAAGCTTTCTTT,.,TRBJ1-1,TRBV4-2,few
CASSSRPGENSPLHF,TGTGCCAGCAGCTCGCGTCCAGGGGAAAATTCACCCCTCCACTTT,.,TRBJ1-6,TRBV13,.
CASRRTGMYEQYF,TGTGCCAGCAGGCGGACAGGGATGTACGAGCAGTACTTC,TRBD1,TRBJ2-7,TRBV2,.
CAISADRVGGYTF,TGTGCCATCAGTGCGGACAGGGTGGGTGGCTACACCTTC,TRBD1,TRBJ1-2,TRBV10-3,.
CGTWGLGYGYTF,TGTGGTACCTGGGGGTTAGGCTATGGCTACACCTTC,.,TRBJ1-2,TRBV28,once
CASSVAWGPYQETQYF,TGTGCCAGCAGCGTAGCCTGGGGGCCCTACCAAGAGACCCAGTACTTC,.,TRBJ2-5,TRBV9,once
CACYRGGNSPLHF,TGTGCCTGCTACAGGGGAGGGAATTCACCCCTCCACTTT,TRBD1,TRBJ1-6,TRBV30,.
CASALGGGTEAFF,TGTGCCAGCGCCCTTGGGGGGGGAACTGAAGCTTTCTTT,.,TRBJ1-1,TRBV5-4,.